The 21 T cell receptor beta chains below all came from one sample that was sequenced in a study of molecular identifiers for immune sequencing clone quantification. MiXCR was run by TCRdb on the PCR reads, yielding one entry per CDR3 protein. The sample has 100,000 or so distinct CDR3 sequences; roughly 34% are singletons. Sample: naive CD8+ T cells from blood, with Jurkat cell RNA spiked in. Subset of the sample: FACS-sorted CD8+CD4-CCR7+CD45RA+ naive T cells. Receptor source: a human donor in good health. Some libraries in this study had Jurkat cell RNA spiked in.

The rearrangement uses TRBV20-1 and TRBJ2-7; D ambiguous. Germline loops: CDR1 DFQATT, CDR2 SNEGSKA (reference sequence). This CDR3 spans 13 amino acids. Trimming stripped 6 bases from V and 3 bases from J, with 15 bases between. The CDR3 bases are TGCAGTGCCCTGTCCGGGCCCCGCTACGAGCAGTACTTC. Its protein is CSALSGPRYEQYF.

The gene calls are TRBV6-2 or TRBV6-3 and TRBJ1-5, with 8 bases aligning to TRBD1. V gave up 0 bases and J gave up 6 bases; unmatched junction bases: 10. CDR3 length equals 17 residues. Germline-derived CDR1 and CDR2 are MNHEY and SVGEGT. The CDR3 is CASSYSTGVLFSQPQHF. CDR3 coding DNA: TGTGCCAGCAGTTACTCGACAGGGGTCTTGTTTTCTCAGCCCCAGCATTTT.

For this clonotype: The junction shows a germline mismatch at one end, possibly a read error. The CDR3 nucleotides read TGTGTCAGCTGCCAAACCGGGACAGGGCGCTACGAGCAGTACTTC. Translated: CVSCQTGTGRYEQYF. The chain joins TRBV4-2 to TRBJ2-7; TRBD1 matches at 9 bases. The CDR3 sequence is 15 residues long. In germline, CDR1 is LGHNA, CDR2 YNFKEQ.

This clonotype was picked up a small number of times. DNA for the CDR3: TGTGCCAGCAGCCTAAAGTCCAACTATGGCTACACCTTC. It codes for CASSLKSNYGYTF. V and J are TRBV12-3 or TRBV12-4 and TRBJ1-2; D gene ambiguous. Trimming pared 6 bases from V and 2 bases from J, leaving 10 bases between. The CDR3 spans 13 residues.

The rearrangement uses TRBV9 and TRBJ2-5; the D gene is possibly TRBD2 (6 bases). The CDR3 length is 14 residues. V was cut by 6 bases and J by 2 bases, with 14 bases left in between. CDR1 is SGDLS, CDR2 YYNGEE, per germline. The CDR3 region has the DNA TGTGCCAGCAACACGGGAGAGGGGCAAGAGACCCAGTACTTC. Translating gives CASNTGEGQETQYF.

Turning to this clonotype: This may be a read error: a much more frequent sequence differs by one nucleotide. The V call is TRBV28, the J call TRBJ2-7; D unclear. Germline V gene data show CDR1 as MDHEN and CDR2 as SYDVKM. The CDR3 runs to 12 residues. The CDR3 reads CVSSFEGYEQYF. The CDR3 DNA reads as TGTGTCAGCAGTTTTGAAGGGTACGAGCAGTACTTC.

About this clonotype: A read error may be the cause here, since a much bigger clone is one base away. The V gene is TRBV19, the J gene TRBJ1-1; a possible D gene is TRBD1 (6 bases). CDR1 and CDR2 from the germline V gene are LNHDA and SQIVND (reference sequence). This CDR3 is 13 amino acids long. The CDR3 DNA is TGTGCCTGTAGTCCGACAGGACCTGCTGAAGCTTTCTTT. Translation gives CACSPTGPAEAFF.

The chain employs TRBV7-2 and TRBJ2-5, with D possibly TRBD1 on 6 matching bases. V was trimmed by 11 bases and J by 2 bases, leaving 12 bases between them. The germline gives CDR1 SGHTA, CDR2 FQGNSA. The CDR3 spans 12 residues. CDR3 residues: CAGRGGQETQYF. The CDR3 DNA follows: TGTGCCGGGCGAGGGGGTCAAGAGACCCAGTACTTC.

This clonotype appeared a few times. CDR3 region: CASNPISGTGVTEAFF. CDR3 coding DNA: TGTGCCAGCAACCCCATCTCCGGGACAGGGGTTACTGAAGCTTTCTTT. The chain employs TRBV7-8 and TRBJ1-1; 10 nucleotides line up with TRBD1. V gave up 7 bases and J gave up 5 bases; unmatched junction bases: 13. Germline CDR1 and CDR2: SGHVS and FQNEAQ. CDR3 length: 16 amino acids.

This clonotype was seen only once. The conserved final phenylalanine or tryptophan is absent from the CDR3, which likely points to a read error. DNA of the CDR3: TGTGCCAGCTATACCGTAAGCACCATATATCTT. Amino acids: CASYTVSTIYL. The V gene is TRBV7-9, the J gene TRBJ1-3; D not resolved. Germline V gene data show CDR1 as SEHNR and CDR2 as FQNEAQ (reference sequence). The CDR3 is 11 residues long. Deletions cut 8 bases from V and 9 bases from J, with 11 bases between.

With respect to this clonotype: The CDR3 carries no conserved terminal phenylalanine or tryptophan, so it likely arises from a read error. The CDR3 loop is CASSSAGTGNEAFI. Written as DNA, the CDR3 is TGTGCCAGCAGTTCGGCCGGGACAGGGAATGAAGCTTTCATT. J is TRBJ1-1 and V is TRBV27, with 9 bases lining up with TRBD1. CDR3 length equals 14 residues. The trim removed 4 bases at V and 7 bases at J, leaving 7 bases unmatched. Germline V gene sequence: CDR1 MNHEY, CDR2 SMNVEV (reference sequence).

V gene TRBV12-3 or TRBV12-4 combines with J gene TRBJ2-2; tentative D call: TRBD1 (5 bases). V gave up 4 bases and J gave up 5 bases, with 11 bases separating them. The CDR3 loop spans 14 amino acids. The CDR3 DNA sequence: TGTGCCAGCAGTTCAGTTCCAGGGACCGGGGAGCTGTTTTTT. This sequence encodes CASSSVPGTGELFF.

This clonotype has a handful of counts. The gene calls are TRBV3-1 and TRBJ1-1; the match to TRBD1 covers 10 bases. Germline trimming cut 4 bases from V and 4 bases from J; bases unmatched to any gene: 9. Germline CDR1 and CDR2: LGHDT and YNNKEL (reference sequence). The CDR3 is 16 amino acids. This CDR3 is CASSPGTGVLGTEAFF. CDR3 nucleotide sequence: TGTGCCAGCAGCCCCGGGACAGGGGTTTTGGGCACTGAAGCTTTCTTT.

The gene calls are TRBV6-8 and TRBJ1-2; D may be TRBD1 (5 bases). This CDR3 contains 12 residues. Germline V gene sequence: CDR1 MNHGY, CDR2 SAAAGT. The V end lost 8 bases, the J end lost 3 bases, and 10 bases lay between the germline ends. The CDR3 region has the DNA TGTGCCAGCGTCCAGGGCGACTATGGCTACACCTTC. This sequence encodes CASVQGDYGYTF.

In this sample, this clonotype turned up a few times. This chain joins TRBV5-5 and TRBJ2-7; 8 bases align to TRBD2. The length of the CDR3 is 12 residues. Looked up from germline, CDR1 is SGHKS and CDR2 is YYEKEE (reference sequence). V shed 6 bases, J shed 6 bases, and the junction held 5 bases outside the gene matches. The CDR3 is CASTPGGAEQYF. In DNA, the CDR3 is TGTGCCAGCACCCCCGGGGGGGCCGAGCAGTACTTC.

In its sample, this clonotype was seen many times. The chain couples TRBV14 to TRBJ2-7, with D perhaps given as TRBD1 or TRBD2 (5 bases each). The CDR3 spans 14 residues. CDR1 SGHDN and CDR2 FVKESK come from the germline V gene. The V end was cut by 3 bases, the J end by 2 bases, with 11 bases between. CDR3 in amino acids: CASSQWDGAYEQYF. The CDR3 region has the DNA TGTGCCAGCAGCCAGTGGGACGGAGCCTACGAGCAGTACTTC.

This clonotype was counted only a few times. The gene calls are TRBV4-1 and TRBJ1-5; 9 bases are a match to TRBD1. The CDR3 has 16 amino acids. The V gene end was trimmed by 5 bases and the J gene end by 7 bases; junction bases not matched to a gene: 12. Germline loops: CDR1 MGHRA, CDR2 YSYEKL. This CDR3 is CASSLRLGQGNQPQHF. The CDR3 region has the DNA TGCGCCAGCAGCTTAAGATTGGGACAGGGTAACCAGCCCCAGCATTTT.

This clonotype was detected many times. The chain uses TRBV28 and TRBJ1-1; D is unresolved. The CDR3 length is 14 residues. Trimming cost V 3 bases and J 5 bases, with 13 bases left between them. The germline V gene encodes CDR1 MDHEN and CDR2 SYDVKM. The CDR3 DNA reads TGTGCCAGCAGTTTCCCGAACGGGCAGACTGAAGCTTTCTTT. Translating gives CASSFPNGQTEAFF.

Regarding this clonotype: One base away lies a much larger clone, so this may be a sequencing read error. This chain connects TRBV12-3 or TRBV12-4 to TRBJ2-7; D is perhaps TRBD2 (5 bases). The CDR3 sequence is 13 residues long. The CDR3 sequence: CASSFSPTEEQSF. Written as DNA, the CDR3 is TGTGCCAGCAGTTTTTCCCCTACGGAGGAGCAGTCCTTC.

V usage is TRBV7-9 and J usage is TRBJ2-3; D call uncertain. Trimming stripped 4 bases from V and 1 base from J, with 9 bases between. Germline CDR1 and CDR2: SEHNR and FQNEAQ (reference sequence). The CDR3 extends over 14 amino acids. The CDR3 spells CASSSVSGTDTQYF. The DNA for the CDR3 is TGTGCCAGCAGCTCGGTGTCAGGCACAGATACGCAGTATTTT.

This clonotype was counted only a few times. V gene TRBV4-3 combines with J gene TRBJ2-5, with D perhaps given as TRBD1 or TRBD2 (5 bases each). The CDR3 runs to 15 residues. Germline CDR1 is LGHNA and CDR2 is YSLEER. Trimming cost V 1 base and J 5 bases, with 14 bases left between them. In DNA, the CDR3 is TGCGCCAGCAGCCAAGGCTGGGACGGAACTGAGACCCAGTACTTC. Its protein is CASSQGWDGTETQYF.